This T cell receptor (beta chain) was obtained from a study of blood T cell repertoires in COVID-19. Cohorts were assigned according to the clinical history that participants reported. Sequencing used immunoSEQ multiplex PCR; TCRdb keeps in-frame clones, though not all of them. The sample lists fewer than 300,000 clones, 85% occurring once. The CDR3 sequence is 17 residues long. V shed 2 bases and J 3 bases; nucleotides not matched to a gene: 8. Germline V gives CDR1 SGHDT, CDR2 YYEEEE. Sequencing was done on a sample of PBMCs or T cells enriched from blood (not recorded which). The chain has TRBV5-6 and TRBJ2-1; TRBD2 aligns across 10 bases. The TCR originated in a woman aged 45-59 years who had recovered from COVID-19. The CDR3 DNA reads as TGTGCCAGCAGCTTCCCCCGGGTAGCGGGAGGCTACAATGAGCAGTTCTTC. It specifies CASSFPRVAGGYNEQFF.